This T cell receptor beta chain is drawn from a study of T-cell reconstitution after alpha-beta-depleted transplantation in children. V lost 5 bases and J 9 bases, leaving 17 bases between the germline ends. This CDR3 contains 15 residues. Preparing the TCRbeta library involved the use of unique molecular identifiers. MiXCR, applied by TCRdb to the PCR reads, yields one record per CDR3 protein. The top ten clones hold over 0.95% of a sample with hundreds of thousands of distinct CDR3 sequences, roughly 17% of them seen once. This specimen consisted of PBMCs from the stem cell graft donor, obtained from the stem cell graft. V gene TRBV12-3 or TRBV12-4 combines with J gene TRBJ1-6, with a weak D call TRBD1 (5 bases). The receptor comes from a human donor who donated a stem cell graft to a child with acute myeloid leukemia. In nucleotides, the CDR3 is TGTGCCAGCAGTATCATGACAGCCGGAACTTCACCCCTCCACTTT. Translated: CASSIMTAGTSPLHF.